A single sample gave rise to the 27 T cell receptor beta chains below, sequenced in a study of blood T cell repertoires in COVID-19. Some clones are missing from TCRdb's copy, which holds only in-frame ones; the method was immunoSEQ multiplex PCR. The data hold some 250,000 clones, with about 86% observed a single time. Material for sequencing was peripheral blood. The receptors were sampled from a woman aged 25 to 39 with COVID-19, enrolled during active disease.

V gene TRBV6-5 combines with J gene TRBJ1-5; TRBD1 agrees at 10 bases. V dropped 8 bases and J dropped 6; count of bases not matched to a gene: 4. Germline values: CDR1 MNHEY, CDR2 SVGAGI. CDR3 length: 13 amino acids. The chain's CDR3 is CASAGTGAQPQHF. In nucleotides, the CDR3 is TGTGCCAGCGCCGGGACAGGGGCTCAGCCCCAGCATTTT.

This clone has only one observation. CDR3 DNA: TGTGCCAGCAGCCCGCGGGGGACCACGGCCGAGCAGTACTTC. Its protein is CASSPRGTTAEQYF. The chain is built from TRBV3-1 (or the pseudogene TRBV3-2) and TRBJ2-7; 7 positions match TRBD2. Per the germline V gene, CDR1 is LGHDT and CDR2 is YNNKEL (reference sequence). This CDR3 is built from 14 residues. V shed 4 bases, J shed 6 bases, and the junction held 9 bases outside the gene matches.

The chain carries TRBV19 and TRBJ1-2; D perhaps matches TRBD1 (5 bases). With 7 bases removed from V and 1 base from J, the gap between germline ends came to 13 bases. Per the germline V gene, CDR1 is LNHDA and CDR2 is SQIVND (reference sequence). The CDR3 extends over 14 amino acids. The CDR3 sequence: CASKATANNYGYTF. The CDR3 nucleotides are TGTGCCAGTAAGGCGACAGCAAATAACTATGGCTACACCTTC.

This clone was observed once. J is TRBJ1-1 and V is TRBV5-4; D may be TRBD1 (6 bases). The ends were cut back, 0 bases at V and 4 bases at J, with 13 bases in the middle. Germline CDR1 is SGHNT and CDR2 is YYREEE (reference sequence). CDR3 size: 15 residues. CDR3 amino acids: CASSLVQGAATEAFF. CDR3 DNA: TGTGCCAGCAGCTTGGTACAGGGTGCTGCCACTGAAGCTTTCTTT.

In this sample, this clone turned up once. The CDR3 here is CAWRESGTGYVVYGYTF. Written as DNA, the CDR3 is TGTGCCTGGAGGGAGTCTGGGACAGGTTATGTCGTCTATGGCTACACCTTC. The V gene is TRBV30, the J gene TRBJ1-2, with TRBD1 matching 8 bases. From germline, CDR1 is GTSNPN and CDR2 SVGIG (reference sequence). The CDR3 is 17 residues long. J lost 4 bases, V lost 3 bases, and 16 bases had no gene match. The variable domain in full, with the rest retrieved from reference TRBV30 and TRBJ1-2, is SQTIHQWPATLVQPVGSPLSLECTVEGTSNPNLYWYRQAAGRGLQLLFYSVGIGQISSEVPQNLSASRPQDRQFILSSKKLLLSDSGFYLCAWRESGTGYVVYGYTFGSGTRLTVV.

The chain links TRBV3-1 (or the pseudogene TRBV3-2) to TRBJ2-1; TRBD2 aligns across 10 bases. V was clipped by 10 bases and J by 4 bases; unmatched bases: 10. The CDR3 sequence is 15 residues long. Germline CDR1 is LGHDT and CDR2 is YNNKEL (reference sequence). CDR3 amino acids: CATAMIAGGYNEQFF. In nucleotides, the CDR3 is TGTGCCACCGCTATGATAGCGGGGGGATACAATGAGCAGTTCTTC.

The chain combines TRBV7-7 with TRBJ2-5; 9 nucleotides match TRBD1. Trimming at V came to 5 bases and at J to 4 bases, leaving 8 bases not matched to a gene. The CDR3 is made up of 15 amino acids. CDR1 is SSHAT, CDR2 FNYEAQ, per germline (reference sequence). CDR3 protein: CASSLMGQGPETQYF. DNA of the CDR3: TGTGCCAGCAGCCTAATGGGACAGGGTCCAGAGACCCAGTACTTC.

The rearrangement links TRBV2 to TRBJ2-1, with TRBD1 matching 9 bases. Germline CDR1 SNHLY, CDR2 FYNNEI. After removal of 9 bases from V and 6 bases from J, the junction contained 6 bases not matched to a gene. The CDR3 sequence is 13 residues long. The CDR3 region is CASLRDRANEQFF. CDR3 DNA: TGTGCCAGTCTCCGGGACAGGGCCAATGAGCAGTTCTTC.

CDR3: CSVGKGQGYEQYF. CDR3 nucleotides: TGCAGCGTGGGGAAGGGACAGGGCTACGAGCAGTACTTC. The chain employs TRBV29-1 and TRBJ2-7; 9 bases fit TRBD1. V was pared by 6 bases and J by 3 bases, with 6 bases of the junction left unmatched. The CDR3 sequence is 13 residues long. CDR1 and CDR2 (germline): SQVTM, ANQGSEA.

The V and J genes are TRBV2 and TRBJ2-1; TRBD1 agrees at 8 bases. This CDR3 has 13 residues. Germline V lookup: CDR1 SNHLY, CDR2 FYNNEI. Losses at the gene ends were 7 bases for V and 8 bases for J; bases not matched to a gene: 7. CDR3 nucleotide sequence: TGTGCCAGCAACGGACAGGGTAGGGATGAGCAGTTCTTC. This translates into CASNGQGRDEQFF.

This rearrangement joins TRBV2 to TRBJ2-5, with D possibly matching TRBD1 (5 bases). Germline CDR1 and CDR2: SNHLY and FYNNEI. CDR3 length equals 13 residues. Trimming left V 7 bases short and J 9 bases short, with 18 bases between. The CDR3: CASTDSPEKPQYF. CDR3 bases: TGTGCCAGCACAGACAGTCCGGAAAAGCCCCAGTACTTC.

The chain recombines TRBV28 with TRBJ2-3; 9 bases are shared with TRBD2. J was trimmed by 6 bases and V by 1 base; bases with no gene match: 8. The CDR3 runs 16 residues. Germline lookup yields CDR1 MDHEN and CDR2 SYDVKM. CDR3 DNA: TGTGCCAGCAGTTTATTAGTTTCGCTAGCGGGGGATACGCAGTATTTT. Translated: CASSLLVSLAGDTQYF. Full variable domain (outside the CDR3, taken from reference TRBV28 and TRBJ2-3): DVKVTQSSRYLVKRTGEKVFLECVQDMDHENMFWYRQDPGLGLRLIYFSYDVKMKEKGDIPEGYSVSREKKERFSLILESASTNQTSMYLCASSLLVSLAGDTQYFGPGTRLTVL.

J is TRBJ2-7 and V is TRBV29-1; TRBD2 is a possible D gene (5 bases). This CDR3 region has 13 residues. V was pared by 1 base and J by 4 bases, with 11 bases between. Germline V lookup: CDR1 SQVTM, CDR2 ANQGSEA. CDR3 sequence (DNA): TGCAGCGTTGAAGTGACTATCGGATACGAGCAGTACTTC. Its translation: CSVEVTIGYEQYF.

This sequence joins TRBV18 and TRBJ1-4; TRBD1 is a possible D gene (6 bases). This CDR3 spans 15 amino acids. Trimming took 2 bases from V and 8 from J, leaving 15 bases between them. Germline loops: CDR1 KGHSH, CDR2 LQKENI. The DNA for the CDR3 is TGTGCCAGCTCACCATGGACAGAAGGCCTCGAAAAACTGTTTTTT. Translated, it gives CASSPWTEGLEKLFF.

The chain employs TRBV27 and TRBJ2-2; D is possibly TRBD2 (6 bases). The CDR3 consists of 15 residues. The V gene lost 7 bases and the J gene lost 5 bases, with 17 bases spanning the gap. Germline CDR1 reads MNHEY; CDR2 reads SMNVEV (reference sequence). The CDR3 loop reads CASNYRLDGTGELFF. The CDR3 region has the DNA TGTGCCAGCAACTACAGACTAGACGGTACCGGGGAGCTGTTTTTT.

The genes are TRBV5-1 and TRBJ2-5, with TRBD2 identical over 15 bases. This CDR3 contains 18 residues. Germline V gives CDR1 SGHRS, CDR2 YFSETQ. V lost 1 base and J lost 6; bases outside the gene matches: 10. CDR3 sequence reads: CASSLTGLAGGPTKTQYF. Here the CDR3 DNA reads TGCGCCAGCAGCTTGACTGGACTAGCGGGGGGGCCTACGAAGACCCAGTACTTC. The full variable domain, with the rest looked up from reference TRBV5-1 and TRBJ2-5, is KAGVTQTPRYLIKTRGQQVTLSCSPISGHRSVSWYQQTPGQGLQFLFEYFSETQRNKGNFPGRFSGRQFSNSRSEMNVSTLELGDSALYLCASSLTGLAGGPTKTQYFGPGTRLLVL.

The genes are TRBV28 and TRBJ2-7; TRBD1 aligns across 8 bases. Germline V gives CDR1 MDHEN, CDR2 SYDVKM. The CDR3 has 14 amino acids. Germline trimming cut 3 bases from V and 4 bases from J; bases unmatched to any gene: 5. The chain's CDR3 is CASSFGQGVYEQYF. The DNA of the CDR3 is TGTGCCAGCAGTTTCGGACAGGGTGTGTACGAGCAGTACTTC.

The chain combines TRBV6-5 with TRBJ1-1; TRBD1 aligns across 7 bases. CDR3 length: 14 residues. The V and J ends lost 4 bases and 1 base, in that order; junction bases with no gene match: 3. The germline V gene encodes CDR1 MNHEY and CDR2 SVGAGI. DNA of the CDR3: TGTGCCAGCAGTTGGCAGGGGGAGAACACTGAAGCTTTCTTT. Its protein product is CASSWQGENTEAFF.

This clone appeared a few times. This chain links TRBV10-3 with TRBJ2-7, with 10 bases that match TRBD2. V lost 6 bases and J lost 2; bases outside the gene matches: 4. Germline lookup yields CDR1 ENHRY and CDR2 SYGVKD. The CDR3 totals 14 residues. The CDR3 region is CAISTSGITYEQYF. In nucleotides, the CDR3 is TGTGCCATCAGCACTAGCGGGATTACCTACGAGCAGTACTTC.

This chain links TRBV5-6 with TRBJ2-5; no definite D call. The CDR3 extends over 10 amino acids. CDR1 is SGHDT and CDR2 is YYEEEE in the germline V gene. V gave up 4 bases and J gave up 7 bases, with 5 bases separating them. CDR3 bases: TGTGCCAGCAGCCGAGGGACCCAGTACTTC. Translated: CASSRGTQYF.

The chain uses TRBV5-1 and TRBJ2-3; tentatively, D is TRBD2 (5 bases). The CDR3 covers 15 residues. Per germline, CDR1 SGHRS and CDR2 YFSETQ. V lost 7 bases and J 5 bases, leaving 20 bases between the germline ends. CDR3 in amino acids: CASGYLGRAVDTQYF. CDR3 DNA sequence: TGCGCCAGCGGTTACCTGGGGAGAGCCGTAGATACGCAGTATTTT.

V usage is TRBV9 and J usage is TRBJ2-7; D might be TRBD2 (5 bases). Trimming took off 0 bases at V and 4 bases at J, with 11 bases between the two ends. Per the germline V gene, CDR1 is SGDLS and CDR2 is YYNGEE. This CDR3 has 14 amino acids. The CDR3 DNA reads as TGTGCCAGCAGCGTAGCGAGCTCGGGATACGAGCAGTACTTC. This codes for CASSVASSGYEQYF.

This clone has more than one count but fewer than ten. A read error may account for a junction end that differs from germline. The chain links TRBV10-1 to TRBJ1-1; possibly TRBD1 for D (5 bases). The CDR3 totals 13 residues. The germline CDR1 and CDR2 sequences are WNHNN and SYGVQD (reference sequence). CDR3 sequence reads: CASSPGLKTEAFF. The CDR3 DNA sequence: TGCGCCAGCAGTCCGGGACTGAAGACTGAAGCTTTCTTT.

This clone was detected only a few times. V is TRBV10-1 and J is TRBJ1-5, with 10 bases that match TRBD1. This CDR3 has 16 amino acids. Germline assignment: CDR1 WNHNN and CDR2 SYGVQD (reference sequence). V was pared by 5 bases and J by 3 bases, with 7 bases of the junction left unmatched. DNA for the CDR3: TGCGCCAGCAGTACACCGGGACAGGGGTCCAATCAGCCCCAGCATTTT. Protein: CASSTPGQGSNQPQHF.

Note on this clone: A much larger clonotype is one base distant, so this may be a read error. CDR3 sequence reads: CASSPGFYEQYF. The CDR3 DNA follows: TGTGCCAGCAGCCCAGGGTTCTACGAGCAGTACTTC. The V call is TRBV3-1 (or the pseudogene TRBV3-2), the J call TRBJ2-7, with D possibly TRBD1 on 5 matching bases. Per germline, CDR1 LGHDT and CDR2 YNNKEL (reference sequence). The CDR3 spans 12 residues. The ends were cut back, 4 bases at V and 3 bases at J, with 7 bases in the middle.

V usage is TRBV6-5 and J usage is TRBJ2-1, with D hard to call. The V gene's germline CDR1 is MNHEY and CDR2 SVGAGI. The CDR3 runs 16 residues. The ends were cut back, 0 bases at V and 0 bases at J, with 9 bases in the middle. The CDR3 nucleotides read TGTGCCAGCAGTTACTCGATAATTAGCTCCTACAATGAGCAGTTCTTC. It is translated as CASSYSIISSYNEQFF.

The chain is built from TRBV5-1 and TRBJ2-5; 8 bases are a match to TRBD2. CDR1 is SGHRS, CDR2 YFSETQ, per germline. This CDR3 comprises 15 residues. V lost 2 bases and J lost 0; bases outside the gene matches: 3. The CDR3 is CASSFYSGDQETQYF. The DNA for the CDR3 is TGCGCCAGCAGCTTTTATAGCGGGGACCAAGAGACCCAGTACTTC. Based on the CDR3 plus reference TRBV5-1 and TRBJ2-5, the full variable domain is KAGVTQTPRYLIKTRGQQVTLSCSPISGHRSVSWYQQTPGQGLQFLFEYFSETQRNKGNFPGRFSGRQFSNSRSEMNVSTLELGDSALYLCASSFYSGDQETQYFGPGTRLLVL.